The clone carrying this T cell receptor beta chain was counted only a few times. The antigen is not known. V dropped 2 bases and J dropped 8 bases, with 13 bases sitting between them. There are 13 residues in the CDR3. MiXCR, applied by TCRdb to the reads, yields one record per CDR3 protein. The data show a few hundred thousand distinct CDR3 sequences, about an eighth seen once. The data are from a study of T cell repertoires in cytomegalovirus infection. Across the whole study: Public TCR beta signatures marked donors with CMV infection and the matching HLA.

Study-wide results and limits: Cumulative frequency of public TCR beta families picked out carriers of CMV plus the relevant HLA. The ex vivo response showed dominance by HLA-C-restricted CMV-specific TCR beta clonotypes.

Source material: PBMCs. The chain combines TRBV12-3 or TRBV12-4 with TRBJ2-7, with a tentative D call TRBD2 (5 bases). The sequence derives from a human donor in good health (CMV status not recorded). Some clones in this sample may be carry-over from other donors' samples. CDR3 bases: TGTGCCAGCAGTTTATCGGAGGATTTCAAGCAGTACTTC. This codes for CASSLSEDFKQYF.